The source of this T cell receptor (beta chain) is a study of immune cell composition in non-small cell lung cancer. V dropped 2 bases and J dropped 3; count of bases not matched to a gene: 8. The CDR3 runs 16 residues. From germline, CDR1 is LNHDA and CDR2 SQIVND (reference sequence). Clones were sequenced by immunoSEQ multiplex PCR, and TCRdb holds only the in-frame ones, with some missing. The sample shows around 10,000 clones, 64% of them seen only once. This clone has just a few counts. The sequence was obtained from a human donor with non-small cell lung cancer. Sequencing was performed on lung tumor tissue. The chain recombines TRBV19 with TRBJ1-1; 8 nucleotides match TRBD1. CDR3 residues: CASSIIGQGADTEAFF. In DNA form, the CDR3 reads TGTGCCAGTAGTATAATAGGCCAGGGGGCGGACACTGAAGCTTTCTTT.